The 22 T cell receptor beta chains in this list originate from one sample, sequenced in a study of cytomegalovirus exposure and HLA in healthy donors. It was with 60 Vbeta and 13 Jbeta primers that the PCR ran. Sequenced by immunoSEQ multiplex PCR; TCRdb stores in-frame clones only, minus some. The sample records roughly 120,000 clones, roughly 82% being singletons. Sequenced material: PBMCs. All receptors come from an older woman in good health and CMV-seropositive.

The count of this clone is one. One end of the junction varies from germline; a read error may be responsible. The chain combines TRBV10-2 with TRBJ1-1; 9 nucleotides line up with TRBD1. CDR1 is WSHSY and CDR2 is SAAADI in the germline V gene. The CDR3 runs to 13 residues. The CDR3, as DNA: TGTGCCAGCAGTAAACAGGGGGCCACTGAAGCTTTCTTT. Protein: CASSKQGATEAFF.

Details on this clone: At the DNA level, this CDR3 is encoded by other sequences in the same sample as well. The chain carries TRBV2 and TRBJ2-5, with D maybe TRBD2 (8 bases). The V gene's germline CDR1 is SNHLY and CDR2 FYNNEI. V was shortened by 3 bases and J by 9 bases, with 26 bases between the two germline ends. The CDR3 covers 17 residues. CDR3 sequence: CASSEHLGTRGLEAQYF. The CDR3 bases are TGTGCCAGCAGTGAGCATTTAGGGACTAGGGGGCTGGAGGCCCAGTACTTC.

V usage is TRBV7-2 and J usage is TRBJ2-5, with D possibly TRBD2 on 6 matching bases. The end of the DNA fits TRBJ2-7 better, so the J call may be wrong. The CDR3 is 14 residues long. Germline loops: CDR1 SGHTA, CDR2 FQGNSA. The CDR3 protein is CASSRRDGTYEQYF. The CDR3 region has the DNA TGTGCCAGCAGCCGGAGGGACGGGACCTACGAGCAGTACTTC.

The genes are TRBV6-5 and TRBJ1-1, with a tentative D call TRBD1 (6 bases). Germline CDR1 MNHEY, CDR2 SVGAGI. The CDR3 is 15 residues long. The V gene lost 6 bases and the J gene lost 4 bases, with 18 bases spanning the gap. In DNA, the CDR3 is TGTGCCAGCAGCCCTCAGGGGAGAGTGACCACTGAAGCTTTCTTT. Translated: CASSPQGRVTTEAFF.

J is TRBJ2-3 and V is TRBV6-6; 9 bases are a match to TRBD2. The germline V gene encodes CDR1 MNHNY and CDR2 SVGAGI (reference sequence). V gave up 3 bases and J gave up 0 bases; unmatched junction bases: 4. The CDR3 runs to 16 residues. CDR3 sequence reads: CASSYGLAGSTDTQYF. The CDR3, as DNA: TGTGCCAGCAGTTATGGGCTAGCGGGGAGCACAGATACGCAGTATTTT.

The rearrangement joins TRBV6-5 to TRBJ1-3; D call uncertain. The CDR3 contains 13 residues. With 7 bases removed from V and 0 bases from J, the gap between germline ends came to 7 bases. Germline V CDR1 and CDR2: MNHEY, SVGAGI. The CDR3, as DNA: TGTGCCAGCATGCGGGACTCTGGAAACACCATATATTTT. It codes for CASMRDSGNTIYF.

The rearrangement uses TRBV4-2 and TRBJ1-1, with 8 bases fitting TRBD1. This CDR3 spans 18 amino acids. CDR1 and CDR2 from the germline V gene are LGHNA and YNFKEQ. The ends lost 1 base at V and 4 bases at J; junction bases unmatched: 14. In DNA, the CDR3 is TGTGCCAGCAGCCAAGGCGGCCAGGGGGCGATCGGGGTCACTGAAGCTTTCTTT. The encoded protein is CASSQGGQGAIGVTEAFF.

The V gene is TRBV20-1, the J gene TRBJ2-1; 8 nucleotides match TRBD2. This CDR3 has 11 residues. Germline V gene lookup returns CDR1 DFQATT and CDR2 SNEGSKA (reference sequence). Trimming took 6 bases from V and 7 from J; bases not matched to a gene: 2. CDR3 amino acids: CSAGGGNEQFF. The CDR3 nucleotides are TGCAGTGCCGGGGGGGGTAATGAGCAGTTCTTC.

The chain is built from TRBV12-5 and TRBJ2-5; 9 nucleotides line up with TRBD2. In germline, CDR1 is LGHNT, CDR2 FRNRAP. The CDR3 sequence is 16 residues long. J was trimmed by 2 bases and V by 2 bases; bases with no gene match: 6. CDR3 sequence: CASGLMGTSLQETQYF. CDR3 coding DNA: TGTGCTAGTGGTTTGATGGGGACTAGCCTTCAAGAGACCCAGTACTTC.

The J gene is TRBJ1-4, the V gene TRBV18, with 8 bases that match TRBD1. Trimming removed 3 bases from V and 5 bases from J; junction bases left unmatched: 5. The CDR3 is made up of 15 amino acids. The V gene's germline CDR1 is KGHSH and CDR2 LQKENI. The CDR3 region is CASSPRTGTNEKLFF. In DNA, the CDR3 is TGTGCCAGCTCACCGCGGACAGGGACCAATGAAAAACTGTTTTTT.

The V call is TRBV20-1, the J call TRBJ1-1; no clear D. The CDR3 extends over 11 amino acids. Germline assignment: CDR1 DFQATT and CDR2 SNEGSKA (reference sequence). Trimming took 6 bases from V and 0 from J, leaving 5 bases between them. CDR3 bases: TGCAGTGCCCCTTTGAACACTGAAGCTTTCTTT. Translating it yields CSAPLNTEAFF.

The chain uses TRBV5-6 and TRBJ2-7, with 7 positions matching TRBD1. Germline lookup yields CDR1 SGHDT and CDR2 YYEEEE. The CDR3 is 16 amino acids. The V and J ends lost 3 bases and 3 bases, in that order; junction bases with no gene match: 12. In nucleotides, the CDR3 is TGTGCCAGCAGCTGGGGCAATGGGGACAGAGACTACGAGCAGTACTTC. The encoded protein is CASSWGNGDRDYEQYF.

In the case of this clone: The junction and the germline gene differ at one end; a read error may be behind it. The CDR3 DNA is TGTGCTAGCAGCCCTTCGGGAAGCACCGGGGAGCTGTTTTTT. Translating it yields CASSPSGSTGELFF. The V and J genes are TRBV7-7 and TRBJ2-2; D is possibly TRBD2 (5 bases). Germline V lookup: CDR1 SSHAT, CDR2 FNYEAQ (reference sequence). The CDR3 consists of 14 residues.

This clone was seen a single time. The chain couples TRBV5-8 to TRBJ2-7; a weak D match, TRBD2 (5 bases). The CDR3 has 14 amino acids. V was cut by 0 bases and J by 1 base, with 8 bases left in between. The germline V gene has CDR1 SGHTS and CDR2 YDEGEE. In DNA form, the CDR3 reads TGTGCCAGCAGCTTGGAACGGGGATCCTACGAGCAGTACTTC. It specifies CASSLERGSYEQYF. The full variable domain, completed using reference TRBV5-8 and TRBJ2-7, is EAGVTQSPTHLIKTRGQQATLRCSPISGHTSVYWYQQALGLGLQFLLWYDEGEERNRGNFPPRFSGRQFPNYSSELNVNALELEDSALYLCASSLERGSYEQYFGPGTRLTVT.

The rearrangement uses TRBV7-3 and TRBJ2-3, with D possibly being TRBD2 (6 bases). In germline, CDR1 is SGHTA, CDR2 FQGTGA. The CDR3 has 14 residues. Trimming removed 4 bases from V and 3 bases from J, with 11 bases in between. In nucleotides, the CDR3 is TGTGCCAGCAGCTCGGGACTTCATACAGATACGCAGTATTTT. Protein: CASSSGLHTDTQYF.

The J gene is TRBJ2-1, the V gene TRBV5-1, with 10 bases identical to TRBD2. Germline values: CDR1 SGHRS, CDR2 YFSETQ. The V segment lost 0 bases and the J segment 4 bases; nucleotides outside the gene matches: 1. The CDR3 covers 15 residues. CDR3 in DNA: TGCGCCAGCAGCTTGGATAGCGGGGGGTACAATGAGCAGTTCTTC. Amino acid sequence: CASSLDSGGYNEQFF. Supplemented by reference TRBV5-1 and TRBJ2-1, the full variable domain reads KAGVTQTPRYLIKTRGQQVTLSCSPISGHRSVSWYQQTPGQGLQFLFEYFSETQRNKGNFPGRFSGRQFSNSRSEMNVSTLELGDSALYLCASSLDSGGYNEQFFGPGTRLTVL.

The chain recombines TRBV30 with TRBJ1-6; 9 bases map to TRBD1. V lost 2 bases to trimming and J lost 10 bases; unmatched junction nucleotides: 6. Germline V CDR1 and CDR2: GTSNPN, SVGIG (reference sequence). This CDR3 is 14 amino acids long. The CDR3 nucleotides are TGTGCCTGGAGTAGGCCGGACAGGGGATCACCCCTCCACTTT. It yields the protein CAWSRPDRGSPLHF.

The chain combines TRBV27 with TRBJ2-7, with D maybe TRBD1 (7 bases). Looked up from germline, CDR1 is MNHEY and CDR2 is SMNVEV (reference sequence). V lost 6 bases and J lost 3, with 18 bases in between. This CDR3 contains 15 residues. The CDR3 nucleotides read TGTGCCAGCAGCCGCAAGCGGGCAGGGGGCTACGAGCAGTACTTC. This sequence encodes CASSRKRAGGYEQYF.

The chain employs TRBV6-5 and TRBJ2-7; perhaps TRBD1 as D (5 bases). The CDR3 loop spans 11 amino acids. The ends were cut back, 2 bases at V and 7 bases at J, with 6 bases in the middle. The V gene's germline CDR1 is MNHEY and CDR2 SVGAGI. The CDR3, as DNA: TGTGCCAGCAGTTACGGGGCAGAGCAGTACTTC. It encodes CASSYGAEQYF.

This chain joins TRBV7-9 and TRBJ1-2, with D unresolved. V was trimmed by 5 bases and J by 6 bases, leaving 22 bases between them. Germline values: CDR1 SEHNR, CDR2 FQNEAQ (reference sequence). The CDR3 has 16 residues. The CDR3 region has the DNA TGTGCCAGCAGCCCAAAACATGCGGCGGTGGTAAATGGCTACACCTTC. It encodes CASSPKHAAVVNGYTF.

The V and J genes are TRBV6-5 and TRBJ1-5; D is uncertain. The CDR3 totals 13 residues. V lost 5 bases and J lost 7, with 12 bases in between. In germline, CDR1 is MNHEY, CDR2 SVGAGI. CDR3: CASSQAPLQPQHF. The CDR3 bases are TGTGCCAGCAGTCAGGCCCCCTTGCAGCCCCAGCATTTT.

The CDR3 DNA reads TGTGCCAGTAGTGGCGGGGGACAGGGGGCCTATGGCTACACCTTC. Protein sequence: CASSGGGQGAYGYTF. This rearrangement joins TRBV19 to TRBJ1-2; 12 positions agree with TRBD1. J was trimmed by 4 bases and V by 5 bases; bases with no gene match: 5. Germline V CDR1 and CDR2: LNHDA, SQIVND (reference sequence). The CDR3 consists of 15 residues.